Each of the 16 T cell receptor beta chains below was sequenced from the same sample in a study of blood T cells in healthy people across ages. A J-beta primer mix and a sample-barcoded 5' primer were used in a second PCR of roughly 6 to 12 cycles. In TCRdb, the 5' RACE reads were re-called with MiXCR into one record per CDR3 protein. The repertoire holds approximately 600,000 distinct CDR3 sequences, with 58% as singletons. Material for sequencing was blood. The receptors were gathered from a man between 60 and 75 years old in good health.

This chain uses TRBV12-3 or TRBV12-4 with TRBJ1-1; D perhaps matches TRBD1 (5 bases). Deletions cut 5 bases from V and 11 bases from J, with 15 bases between. This CDR3 has 12 residues. The CDR3 bases are TGTGCCAGCAGTCCCTCCCGGCAGGGTGCTTTCTTT. Encoded protein: CASSPSRQGAFF.

The sample holds a few counts of this clonotype. The chain has TRBV11-2 and TRBJ2-7, with 7 bases identical to TRBD1. The CDR3 has 14 amino acids. After removal of 4 bases from V and 6 bases from J, the junction contained 9 bases not matched to a gene. The germline CDR1 and CDR2 sequences are SGHAT and FQNNGV. The DNA for the CDR3 is TGTGCCAGCAGCTCCCGCTCGAGGGGGCGCGAGCAGTACTTC. This encodes CASSSRSRGREQYF.

V and J are TRBV18 and TRBJ1-6; 8 bases agree with TRBD1. The CDR3 sequence is 16 residues long. The trim removed 0 bases at V and 7 bases at J, leaving 5 bases unmatched. The germline V gene encodes CDR1 KGHSH and CDR2 LQKENI. In DNA, the CDR3 is TGTGCCAGCTCACCACCCGGACAGGGCAGCAATTCACCCCTCCACTTT. Its protein product is CASSPPGQGSNSPLHF.

The chain employs TRBV6-1 and TRBJ2-7; weak D call: TRBD1 (5 bases). CDR3 size: 13 residues. The germline CDR1 and CDR2 sequences are MNHNS and SASEGT. The germline V and J ends were trimmed by 10 bases and 1 base, with 14 bases remaining between them. DNA of the CDR3: TGTGCCACCGGTCAGGGCCTGTCCTACGAGCAGTACTTC. Protein product: CATGQGLSYEQYF.

The V gene is TRBV4-1, the J gene TRBJ2-5, with TRBD1 matching over 10 bases. Per the germline V gene, CDR1 is MGHRA and CDR2 is YSYEKL. V trimming: 1 base; J trimming: 4 bases; junction bases outside the gene matches: 3. There are 15 residues in the CDR3. In nucleotides, the CDR3 is TGCGCCAGCAGCCAAGCCAGGACAGGGGGAGAGACCCAGTACTTC. As protein: CASSQARTGGETQYF.

The chain recombines TRBV20-1 with TRBJ1-2; TRBD1 might be the D (5 bases). Germline V gives CDR1 DFQATT, CDR2 SNEGSKA (reference sequence). V lost 3 bases to trimming and J lost 5 bases, with 10 bases between them. The CDR3 is made up of 12 amino acids. This chain's CDR3 is CSASNRRYGYTF. In DNA, the CDR3 is TGCAGTGCTAGTAACAGGCGGTATGGCTACACCTTC.

The sample holds a few counts of this clonotype. This chain uses TRBV27 with TRBJ2-6, with TRBD1 identical over 8 bases. In germline, CDR1 is MNHEY, CDR2 SMNVEV (reference sequence). The V segment lost 9 bases and the J segment 0 bases; nucleotides outside the gene matches: 7. This CDR3 spans 16 amino acids. The DNA of the CDR3 is TGTGCCAGTCGAACAGGGGGTAGCTCTGGGGCCAACGTCCTGACTTTC. Residues: CASRTGGSSGANVLTF.

This chain connects TRBV6-2 or TRBV6-3 to TRBJ2-4; TRBD1 matches 8 bases. CDR3 length equals 19 residues. J was trimmed by 1 base and V by 5 bases; bases with no gene match: 16. The germline V gene has CDR1 MNHEY and CDR2 SVGEGT. The CDR3: CASSRTQGAVFAAKNIQYF. The CDR3 DNA reads as TGTGCCAGCAGTCGGACGCAGGGGGCCGTCTTCGCGGCCAAAAACATTCAGTACTTC.

The rearrangement links TRBV12-3 or TRBV12-4 to TRBJ1-1; D unclear. The V gene lost 4 bases and the J gene lost 0 bases, with 12 bases spanning the gap. This CDR3 contains 15 residues. DNA of the CDR3: TGTGCCAGCAGTTCAAGACAAAGGATGAACACTGAAGCTTTCTTT. It specifies CASSSRQRMNTEAFF.

The genes are TRBV7-9 and TRBJ2-7, with TRBD1 matching over 10 bases. Unmatched junction bases numbered 8, after V lost 1 base and J lost 2 bases. CDR1 is SEHNR, CDR2 FQNEAQ, per germline (reference sequence). The CDR3 is made up of 17 amino acids. The CDR3, as DNA: TGTGCCAGCAGCTTAGAACCCGGGACAGGGGTGGCCTACGAGCAGTACTTC. Protein sequence: CASSLEPGTGVAYEQYF.

The J gene is TRBJ2-7, the V gene TRBV6-6; D may be TRBD2 (6 bases). The V gene lost 7 bases and the J gene lost 6 bases, with 22 bases spanning the gap. Per the germline V gene, CDR1 is MNHNY and CDR2 is SVGAGI (reference sequence). This CDR3 is 15 amino acids long. DNA of the CDR3: TGTGCCAGCACCGGCTGGCGGGGCTCGAGTTCCGAGCAGTACTTC. Its translation: CASTGWRGSSSEQYF.

Many counts were recorded for this clonotype. V and J are TRBV5-1 and TRBJ2-3, with 9 bases matching TRBD2. The germline CDR1 and CDR2 sequences are SGHRS and YFSETQ. The CDR3 is made up of 17 amino acids. V was pared by 0 bases and J by 6 bases, with 11 bases of the junction left unmatched. The chain's CDR3 is CASSLAAIAGALDTQYF. CDR3 coding DNA: TGCGCCAGCAGCTTGGCCGCGATAGCGGGGGCCTTGGATACGCAGTATTTT.

The chain links TRBV5-6 to TRBJ1-1; D not resolved. Trimming removed 0 bases from V and 0 bases from J, with 12 bases in between. The CDR3 sequence is 16 residues long. CDR1 and CDR2 from the germline V gene are SGHDT and YYEEEE. CDR3: CASSLGRDLMNTEAFF. CDR3 nucleotide sequence: TGTGCCAGCAGCTTGGGGAGAGACCTAATGAACACTGAAGCTTTCTTT.

This chain links TRBV2 with TRBJ2-5; D gene unclear. The ends were cut back, 7 bases at V and 1 base at J, with 16 bases in the middle. There are 15 residues in the CDR3. Germline values: CDR1 SNHLY, CDR2 FYNNEI. The CDR3 sequence is CASTEETIPQETQYF. The DNA for the CDR3 is TGTGCCAGCACGGAAGAAACTATCCCCCAAGAGACCCAGTACTTC.

The rearrangement uses TRBV6-5 and TRBJ1-4, with D perhaps TRBD1 (5 bases). The CDR3 consists of 16 residues. Germline assignment: CDR1 MNHEY and CDR2 SVGAGI. Trimming removed 2 bases from V and 8 bases from J, with 18 bases in between. CDR3: CASSYPMGPPEEKLFF. The DNA for the CDR3 is TGTGCCAGCAGTTACCCAATGGGACCCCCGGAAGAAAAACTGTTTTTT.

This clonotype showed up just once. The J gene is TRBJ2-7, the V gene TRBV11-2, with D possibly being TRBD1 (6 bases). CDR1 SGHAT and CDR2 FQNNGV come from the germline V gene. Trimming left V 3 bases short and J 0 bases short, with 9 bases between. The CDR3 loop spans 14 amino acids. The CDR3 DNA sequence: TGTGCCAGCAGCTTCGGGACATTCTCCTACGAGCAGTACTTC. It codes for CASSFGTFSYEQYF. Together with reference TRBV11-2 and TRBJ2-7, the CDR3 gives the full variable domain: EAGVAQSPRYKIIEKRQSVAFWCNPISGHATLYWYQQILGQGPKLLIQFQNNGVVDDSQLPKDRFSAERLKGVDSTLKIQPAKLEDSAVYLCASSFGTFSYEQYFGPGTRLTVT.